This record looks at one T cell receptor (beta chain) sequence and its context. This sample stems from a study of blood T cell repertoires in COVID-19. Study summary: Samples taken during acute and convalescent COVID-19 were collected in the United States, Italy and Spain. From T cells, B-cell-depleted T cells, or PBMCs came the material, which was cDNA or gDNA.

Trimming removed 6 bases from V and 1 base from J, with 18 bases in between. CDR1 MDHEN and CDR2 SYDVKM come from the germline V gene. The CDR3 consists of 16 residues. How the authors handled the data: From reference gene primer amplification, estimates of nucleated cell counts were derived. The data were produced by immunoSEQ multiplex PCR, yet TCRdb's version contains in-frame clones alone and is incomplete. The D gene and trimming were derived from the DNA, and the V and J assignments and clone size from that table. The sample lists a few hundred thousand clones; 75% to 85% were seen once. The V call is TRBV28, the J call TRBJ1-2; no reliable D call. Sequencing used peripheral blood. This TCR was recovered from a woman aged 45-65 years with acute or convalescent COVID-19. The CDR3: CASRTFRGVYNYGYTF. DNA of the CDR3: TGTGCCAGCAGGACATTTCGGGGAGTCTATAACTATGGCTACACCTTC.